This entry concerns a single TCR beta chain. Antigen specificity is unknown. Sequencing used immunoSEQ multiplex PCR; TCRdb keeps in-frame clones, though not all of them. The table lists 190,000 or so clones, roughly 72% of them singletons. CDR3 length: 16 residues. Trimming took off 1 base at V and 1 base at J, with 14 bases between the two ends. CDR1 and CDR2 (germline): LGHNA, YSLEER. This entry is derived from a study of cytotoxic CD8 clonotypes in ibrutinib-treated CLL. Overall study: Across samples, productive templates numbered approximately 250,000 and productive rearrangements reached about 100,000 on average. General observations from the study: Patients had baseline clonality above age-matched healthy donors, and this clonality moved with circulating CD8+ T-cell counts. Baseline levels were approached again at progression, after clonality had risen at ibrutinib response.

The TCR comes from a human donor with chronic lymphocytic leukemia. Sequencing was performed on PBMCs, taken after 24 months of ibrutinib treatment. The chain employs TRBV4-3 and TRBJ2-7; a weak D match, TRBD1 (6 bases). In DNA, the CDR3 is TGCGCCAGCAGCCAAGGAGCAGGACAGCCGTCCTACGAGCAGTACTTC. It specifies CASSQGAGQPSYEQYF.